Here is one TCR beta chain with its context. This sample stems from a study of blood T cell repertoires in COVID-19. Seattle patients were enrolled while actively infected and followed longitudinally. Profiling relied on immunoSEQ multiplex PCR, and the TCRdb table lists in-frame clones only, not all of them. The data contain 310,000 or so clones, roughly nine tenths of them seen just once; the ten biggest clones take up approximately 2.1%. Per the germline V gene, CDR1 is SNHLY and CDR2 is FYNNEI. This CDR3 spans 11 amino acids. With V trimmed by 9 bases and J by 8 bases, 3 bases remained unmatched. The chain uses TRBV2 and TRBJ2-1; 8 bases align to TRBD2. The sequenced sample consisted of peripheral blood. The sequence came from a woman aged 25-40 years with COVID-19, enrolled during active disease. The CDR3, as DNA: TGTGCCAGTAAGCGGGAGCATGAGCAGTTCTTC. The encoded protein is CASKREHEQFF.